The 2 T cell receptor beta chains listed next were all sequenced from one sample in a study of human T cells and chemical hapten exposure. One entry per CDR3 protein results from TCRdb running MiXCR on the RACE reads. The sample contains 300,000 to 450,000 distinct CDR3 sequences, 4.8% of which appear only once. Specified time point: patch test 1, 2 weeks after DPC sensitization. Regarding treatment: therapeutic diphenylcyclopropenone sensitization with weekly scalp DPC. Sequenced material: whole blood, taken in connection with sensitization to the hapten diphenylcyclopropenone (DPC). These receptors came from a woman aged 45 to 65 with alopecia areata. Some clones in this sample may be carry-over from other donors' samples.

This clonotype was seen more than once but under ten times. This chain uses TRBV12-3 or TRBV12-4 with TRBJ2-1; TRBD1 agrees at 8 bases. The CDR3 is 16 amino acids. The J segment lost 3 bases and the V segment lost 2 bases, leaving 6 bases of the junction unmatched. Here the CDR3 DNA reads TGTGCCAGCAGTTTATCTGGACAGGGTGGCTACAATGAGCAGTTCTTC. Translation: CASSLSGQGGYNEQFF.

Ten or more counts support this clonotype. J is TRBJ2-4 and V is TRBV5-1; 8 nucleotides line up with TRBD2. The CDR3 runs 16 residues. J was trimmed by 3 bases and V by 0 bases; bases with no gene match: 5. Germline loops: CDR1 SGHRS, CDR2 YFSETQ. The CDR3 sequence: CASSLVSGGLKNIQYF. CDR3 sequence (DNA): TGCGCCAGCAGCTTGGTCAGCGGGGGACTCAAAAACATTCAGTACTTC.